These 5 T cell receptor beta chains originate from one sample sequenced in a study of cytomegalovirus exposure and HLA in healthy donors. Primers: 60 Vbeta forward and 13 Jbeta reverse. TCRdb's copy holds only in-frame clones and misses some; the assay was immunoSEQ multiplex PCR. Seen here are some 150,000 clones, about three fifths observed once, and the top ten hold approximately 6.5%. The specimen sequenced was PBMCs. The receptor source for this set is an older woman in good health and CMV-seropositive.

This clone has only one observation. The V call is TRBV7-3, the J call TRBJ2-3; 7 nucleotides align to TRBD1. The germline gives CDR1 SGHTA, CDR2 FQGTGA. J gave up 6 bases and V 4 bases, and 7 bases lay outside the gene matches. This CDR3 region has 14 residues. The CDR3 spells CASSSQTGRDTQYF. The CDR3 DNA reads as TGTGCCAGCAGCTCCCAGACAGGGCGGGATACGCAGTATTTT.

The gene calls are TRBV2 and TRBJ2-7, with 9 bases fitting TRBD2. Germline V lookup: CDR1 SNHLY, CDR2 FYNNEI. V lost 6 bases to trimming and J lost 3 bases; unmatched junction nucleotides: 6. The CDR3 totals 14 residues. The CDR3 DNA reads TGTGCCAGCAGACCAAGGACTAGCGACTACGAGCAGTACTTC. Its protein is CASRPRTSDYEQYF. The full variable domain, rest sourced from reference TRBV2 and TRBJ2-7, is EPEVTQTPSHQVTQMGQEVILRCVPISNHLYFYWYRQILGQKVEFLVSFYNNEISEKSEIFDDQFSVERPDGSNFTLKIRSTKLEDSAMYFCASRPRTSDYEQYFGPGTRLTVT.

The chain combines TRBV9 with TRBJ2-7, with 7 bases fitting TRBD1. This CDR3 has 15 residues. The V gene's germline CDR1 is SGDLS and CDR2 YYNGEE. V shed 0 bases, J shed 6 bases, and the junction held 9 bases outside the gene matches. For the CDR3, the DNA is TGTGCCAGCAGCGTAGAAGGGACAGTTGCCTCCGAGCAGTACTTC. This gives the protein CASSVEGTVASEQYF.

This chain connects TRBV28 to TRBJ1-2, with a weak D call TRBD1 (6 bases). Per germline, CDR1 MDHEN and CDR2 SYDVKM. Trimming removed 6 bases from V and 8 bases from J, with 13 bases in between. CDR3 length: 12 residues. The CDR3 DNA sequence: TGTGCCAGCAGCTCAACAGGGTTGGGCTACACCTTC. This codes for CASSSTGLGYTF.

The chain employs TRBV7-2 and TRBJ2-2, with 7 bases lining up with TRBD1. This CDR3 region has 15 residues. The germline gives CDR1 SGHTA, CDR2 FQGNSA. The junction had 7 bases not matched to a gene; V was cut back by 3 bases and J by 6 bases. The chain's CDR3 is CASSFGQAEAGELFF. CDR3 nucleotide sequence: TGTGCCAGCAGCTTTGGACAGGCGGAGGCCGGGGAGCTGTTTTTT.